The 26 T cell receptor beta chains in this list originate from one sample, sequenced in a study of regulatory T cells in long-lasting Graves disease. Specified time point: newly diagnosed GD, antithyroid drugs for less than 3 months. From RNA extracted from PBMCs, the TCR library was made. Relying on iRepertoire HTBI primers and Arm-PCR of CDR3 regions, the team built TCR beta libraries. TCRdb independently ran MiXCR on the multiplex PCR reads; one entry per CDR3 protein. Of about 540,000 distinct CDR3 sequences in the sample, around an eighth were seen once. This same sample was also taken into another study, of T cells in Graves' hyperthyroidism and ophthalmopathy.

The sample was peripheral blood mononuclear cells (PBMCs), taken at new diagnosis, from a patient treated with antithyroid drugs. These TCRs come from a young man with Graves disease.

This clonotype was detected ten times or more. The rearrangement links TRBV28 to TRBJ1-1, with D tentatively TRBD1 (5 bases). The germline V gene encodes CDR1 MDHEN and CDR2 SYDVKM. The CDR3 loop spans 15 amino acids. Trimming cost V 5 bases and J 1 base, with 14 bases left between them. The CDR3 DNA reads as TGTGCCAGCAGTCTATACGGGACGGAGAACACTGAAGCTTTCTTT. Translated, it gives CASSLYGTENTEAFF.

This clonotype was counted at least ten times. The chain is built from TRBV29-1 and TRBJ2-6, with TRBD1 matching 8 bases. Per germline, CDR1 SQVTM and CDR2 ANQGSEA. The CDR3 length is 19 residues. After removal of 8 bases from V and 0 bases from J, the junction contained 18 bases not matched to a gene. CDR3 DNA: TGCAGCCCGAACCACACAGGGGGAGGACTATTCTCTGGGGCCAACGTCCTGACTTTC. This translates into CSPNHTGGGLFSGANVLTF.

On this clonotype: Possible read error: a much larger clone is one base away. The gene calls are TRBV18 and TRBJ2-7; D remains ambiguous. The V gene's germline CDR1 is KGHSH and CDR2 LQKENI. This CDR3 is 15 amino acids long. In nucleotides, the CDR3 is TGTGCCAGCTCACCAATCGGGTACCCCTCCGACGAGCAGTACTTC. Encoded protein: CASSPIGYPSDEQYF.

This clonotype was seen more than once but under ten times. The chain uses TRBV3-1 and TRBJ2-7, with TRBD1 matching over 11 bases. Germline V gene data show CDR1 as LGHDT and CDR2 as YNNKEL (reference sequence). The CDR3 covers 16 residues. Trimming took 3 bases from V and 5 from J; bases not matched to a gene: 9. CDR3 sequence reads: CASSHLPGQGGHEQYF. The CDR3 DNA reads TGTGCCAGCAGCCACCTGCCGGGACAGGGGGGGCACGAGCAGTACTTC.

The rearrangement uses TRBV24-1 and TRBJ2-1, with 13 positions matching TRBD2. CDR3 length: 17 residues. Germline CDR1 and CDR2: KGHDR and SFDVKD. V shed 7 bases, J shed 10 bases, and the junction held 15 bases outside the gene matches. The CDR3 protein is CATSTSGRAGAAGEQFF. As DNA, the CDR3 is TGTGCCACCAGCACTAGCGGGAGGGCCGGGGCGGCTGGGGAGCAGTTCTTC.

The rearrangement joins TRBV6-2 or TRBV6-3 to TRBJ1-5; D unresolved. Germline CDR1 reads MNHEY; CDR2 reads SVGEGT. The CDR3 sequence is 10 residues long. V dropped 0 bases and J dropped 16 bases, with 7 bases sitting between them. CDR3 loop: CASSYSPQHF. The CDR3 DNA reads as TGTGCCAGCAGTTACTCTCCACAACATTTT.

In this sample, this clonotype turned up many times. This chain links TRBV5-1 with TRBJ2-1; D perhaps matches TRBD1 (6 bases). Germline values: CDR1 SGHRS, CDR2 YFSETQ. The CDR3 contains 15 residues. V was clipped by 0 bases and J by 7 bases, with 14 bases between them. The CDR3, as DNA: TGCGCCAGCAGCTTGGAGGGGGTTGAACTGAATGAGCAGTTCTTC. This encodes CASSLEGVELNEQFF.

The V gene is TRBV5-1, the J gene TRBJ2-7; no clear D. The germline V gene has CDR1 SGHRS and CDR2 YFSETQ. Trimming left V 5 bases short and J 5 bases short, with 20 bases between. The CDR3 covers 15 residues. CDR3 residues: CASRLEIAQSNEQYF. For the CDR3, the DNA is TGCGCCAGCAGGCTTGAAATCGCACAGTCAAACGAGCAGTACTTC.

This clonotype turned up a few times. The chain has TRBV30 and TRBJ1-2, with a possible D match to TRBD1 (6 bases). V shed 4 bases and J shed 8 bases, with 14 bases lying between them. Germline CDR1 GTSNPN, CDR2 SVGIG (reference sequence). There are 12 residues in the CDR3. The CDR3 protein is CAWNGRGKGYTF. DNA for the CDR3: TGTGCCTGGAATGGCAGGGGTAAGGGCTACACCTTC. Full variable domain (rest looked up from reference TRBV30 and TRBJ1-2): SQTIHQWPATLVQPVGSPLSLECTVEGTSNPNLYWYRQAAGRGLQLLFYSVGIGQISSEVPQNLSASRPQDRQFILSSKKLLLSDSGFYLCAWNGRGKGYTFGSGTRLTVV.

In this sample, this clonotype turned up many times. The CDR3, as DNA: TGCAGTGCCCCGGGACTAGCGGGGAGGGCCGATGACAATGAGCAGTTCTTC. Protein product: CSAPGLAGRADDNEQFF. The chain is built from TRBV20-1 and TRBJ2-1, with 13 bases aligning to TRBD2. CDR3 length: 17 residues. Germline CDR1 is DFQATT and CDR2 is SNEGSKA (reference sequence). V gave up 6 bases and J gave up 5 bases; unmatched junction bases: 13.

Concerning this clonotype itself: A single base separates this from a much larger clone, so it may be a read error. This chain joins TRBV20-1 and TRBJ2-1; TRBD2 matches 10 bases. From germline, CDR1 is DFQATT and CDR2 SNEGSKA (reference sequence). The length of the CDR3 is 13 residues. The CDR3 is CSAPLAGEVEKFF. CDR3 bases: TGCAGTGCCCCGCTAGCGGGAGAGGTTGAGAAGTTCTTC.

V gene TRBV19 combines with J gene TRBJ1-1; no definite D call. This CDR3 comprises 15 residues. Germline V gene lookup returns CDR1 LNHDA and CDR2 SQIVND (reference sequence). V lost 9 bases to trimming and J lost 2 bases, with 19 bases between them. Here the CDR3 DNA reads TGTGCCAGCCGCTTTGCAGGAGAAGTTAACACTGAAGCTTTCTTT. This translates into CASRFAGEVNTEAFF.

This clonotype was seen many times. CDR3 nucleotide sequence: TGTGCCAGCAGCTTGAGAGGGACAACTAATGAAAAACTGTTTTTT. Translating it yields CASSLRGTTNEKLFF. This chain uses TRBV7-3 with TRBJ1-4; unclear D gene. Trimming shortened V by 3 bases and J by 0 bases, and 8 bases separated the two germline ends. Germline V CDR1 and CDR2: SGHTA, FQGTGA. This CDR3 spans 15 amino acids.

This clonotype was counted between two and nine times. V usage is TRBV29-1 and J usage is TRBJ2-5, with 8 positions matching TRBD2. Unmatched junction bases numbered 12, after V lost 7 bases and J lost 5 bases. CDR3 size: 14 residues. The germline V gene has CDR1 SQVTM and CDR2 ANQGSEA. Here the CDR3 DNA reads TGCAGCGCAGCCGGGGGGGGGGCCGGGGAGACCCAGTACTTC. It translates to CSAAGGGAGETQYF. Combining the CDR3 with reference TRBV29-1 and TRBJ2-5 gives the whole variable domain SAVISQKPSRDICQRGTSLTIQCQVDSQVTMMFWYRQQPGQSLTLIATANQGSEATYESGFVIDKFPISRPNLTFSTLTVSNMSPEDSSIYLCSAAGGGAGETQYFGPGTRLLVL.

CDR3 nucleotide sequence: TGTGCCAGCAGTGTCCTGGGACTAGCAACAGATACGCAGTATTTT. Its translation: CASSVLGLATDTQYF. V gene TRBV6-4 combines with J gene TRBJ2-3; TRBD2 aligns across 9 bases. Germline V gives CDR1 MRHNA, CDR2 SNTAGT. J lost 3 bases, V lost 4 bases, and 5 bases had no gene match. The CDR3 is made up of 15 amino acids.

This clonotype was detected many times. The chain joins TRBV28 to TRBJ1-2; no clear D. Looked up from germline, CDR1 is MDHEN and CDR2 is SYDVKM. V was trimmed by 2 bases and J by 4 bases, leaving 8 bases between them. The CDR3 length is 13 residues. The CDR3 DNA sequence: TGTGCCAGCAGTTTAATAGGGCTCTATGGCTACACCTTC. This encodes CASSLIGLYGYTF.

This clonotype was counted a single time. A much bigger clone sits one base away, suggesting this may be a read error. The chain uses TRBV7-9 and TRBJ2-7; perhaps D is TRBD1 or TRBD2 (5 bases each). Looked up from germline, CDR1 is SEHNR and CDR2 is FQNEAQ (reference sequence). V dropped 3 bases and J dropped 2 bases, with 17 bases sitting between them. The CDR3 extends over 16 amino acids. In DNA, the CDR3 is TGTGCCAGCAGCTTTCTGTCCGGGACCGCCCCCTACGAGCAGTACTTC. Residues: CASSFLSGTAPYEQYF.

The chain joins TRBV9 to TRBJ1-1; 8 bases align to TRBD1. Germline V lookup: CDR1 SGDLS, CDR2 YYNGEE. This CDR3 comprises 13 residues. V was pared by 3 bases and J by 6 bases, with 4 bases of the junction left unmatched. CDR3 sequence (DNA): TGTGCCAGCAGCGGACAGGGGACCCCTGAAGCTTTCTTT. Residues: CASSGQGTPEAFF.

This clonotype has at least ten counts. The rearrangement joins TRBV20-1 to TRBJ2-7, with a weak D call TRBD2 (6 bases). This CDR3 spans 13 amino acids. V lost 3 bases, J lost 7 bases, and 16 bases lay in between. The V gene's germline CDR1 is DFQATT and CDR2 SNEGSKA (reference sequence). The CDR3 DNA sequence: TGCAGTGCTAGTGTGGACTATGCCGGGGAGCAGTACTTC. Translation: CSASVDYAGEQYF.

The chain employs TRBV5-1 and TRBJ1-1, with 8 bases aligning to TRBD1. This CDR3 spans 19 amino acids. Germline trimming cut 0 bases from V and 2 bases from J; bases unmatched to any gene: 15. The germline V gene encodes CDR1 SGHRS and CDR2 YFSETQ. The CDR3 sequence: CASSLATRGPRMLNTEAFF. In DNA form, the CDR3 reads TGCGCCAGCAGCTTGGCAACCAGGGGGCCCAGAATGTTAAACACTGAAGCTTTCTTT.

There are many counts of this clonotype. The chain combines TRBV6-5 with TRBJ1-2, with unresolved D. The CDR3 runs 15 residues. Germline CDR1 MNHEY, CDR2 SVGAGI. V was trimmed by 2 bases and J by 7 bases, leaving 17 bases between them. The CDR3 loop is CASSYGVGWRSGYTF. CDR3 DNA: TGTGCCAGCAGTTACGGAGTGGGGTGGAGATCTGGCTACACCTTC.

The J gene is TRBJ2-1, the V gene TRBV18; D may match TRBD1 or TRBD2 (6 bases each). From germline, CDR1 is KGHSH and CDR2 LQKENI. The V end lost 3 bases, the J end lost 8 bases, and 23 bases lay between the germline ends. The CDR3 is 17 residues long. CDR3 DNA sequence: TGTGCCAGCTCACCCGCCCTACAGGGTGGCGGGGATCATGAGCAGTTCTTC. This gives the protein CASSPALQGGGDHEQFF. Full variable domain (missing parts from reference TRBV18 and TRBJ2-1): NAGVMQNPRHLVRRRGQEARLRCSPMKGHSHVYWYRQLPEEGLKFMVYLQKENIIDESGMPKERFSAEFPKEGPSILRIQQVVRGDSAAYFCASSPALQGGGDHEQFFGPGTRLTVL.

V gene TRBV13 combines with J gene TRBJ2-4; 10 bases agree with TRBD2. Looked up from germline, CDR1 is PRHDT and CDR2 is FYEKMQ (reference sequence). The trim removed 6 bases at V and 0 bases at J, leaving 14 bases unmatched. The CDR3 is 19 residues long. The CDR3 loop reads CASSPDRTGLAVAKNIQYF. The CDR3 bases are TGTGCCAGCAGTCCTGACCGAACCGGACTAGCGGTAGCCAAAAACATTCAGTACTTC. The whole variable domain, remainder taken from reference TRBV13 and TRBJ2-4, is AAGVIQSPRHLIKEKRETATLKCYPIPRHDTVYWYQQGPGQDPQFLISFYEKMQSDKGSIPDRFSAQQFSDYHSELNMSSLELGDSALYFCASSPDRTGLAVAKNIQYFGAGTRLSVL.

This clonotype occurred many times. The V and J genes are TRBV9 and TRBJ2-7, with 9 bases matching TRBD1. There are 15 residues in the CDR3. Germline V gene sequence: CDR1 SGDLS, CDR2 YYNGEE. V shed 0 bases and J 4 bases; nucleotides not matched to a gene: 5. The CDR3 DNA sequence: TGTGCCAGCAGCGTAGGAACAGGGGGCCCGTACGAGCAGTACTTC. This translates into CASSVGTGGPYEQYF.

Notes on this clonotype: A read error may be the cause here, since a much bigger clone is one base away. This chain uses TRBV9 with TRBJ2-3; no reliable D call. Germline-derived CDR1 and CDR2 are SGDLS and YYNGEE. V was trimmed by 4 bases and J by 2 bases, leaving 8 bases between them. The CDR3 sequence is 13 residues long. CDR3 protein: CASSRDITDTQYF. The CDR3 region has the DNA TGTGCCAGCAGCAGGGATATCACAGATACGCAGTATTTT.

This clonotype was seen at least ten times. The CDR3 protein is CAISRTVRGVREQYF. The CDR3 DNA is TGTGCCATCAGCCGGACGGTTCGGGGCGTCAGAGAGCAGTACTTC. The V gene is TRBV10-3, the J gene TRBJ2-7; D assignment may be TRBD1 or TRBD2 (5 bases each). V was trimmed by 6 bases and J by 7 bases, leaving 22 bases between them. CDR3 length equals 15 residues. The germline V gene has CDR1 ENHRY and CDR2 SYGVKD.